Below, 22 T cell receptor beta chains from the same sample are listed, as sequenced in a study of Ad26.COV2.S vaccination and SARS-CoV-2 variants. The treatment is: approximately 18 received Ad26.COV2.S at low or high dose, single or two shots; 5 received placebo; per-sample allocation not given. All samples were drawn on day 63, counting from the first vaccine or placebo injection. Produced via immunoSEQ multiplex PCR; TCRdb's table is partial and in-frame only. The sample lists hundreds of thousands of clones; approximately 86% were seen once. Source: peripheral blood, taken in a trial of Ad26.COV2.S vaccine versus placebo. The origin of the receptors is a person aged 18 to 65 who received the Ad26.COV2.S COVID-19 vaccine or a placebo.

The chain recombines TRBV4-1 with TRBJ1-6; D possibly corresponds to TRBD1 (6 bases). Trimming pared 10 bases from V and 3 bases from J, leaving 10 bases between. The CDR3 length is 13 residues. Germline V CDR1 and CDR2: MGHRA, YSYEKL. The DNA for the CDR3 is TGCGCCATTTCGGACAGCTATAATTCACCCCTCCACTTT. Its protein product is CAISDSYNSPLHF.

This chain links TRBV3-1 (or the pseudogene TRBV3-2) with TRBJ1-1; a weak D match, TRBD1 (6 bases). Trimming removed 4 bases from V and 3 bases from J, with 15 bases in between. CDR3 length: 15 residues. Looked up from germline, CDR1 is LGHDT and CDR2 is YNNKEL (reference sequence). DNA for the CDR3: TGTGCCAGCAGCCCAGGGGAGGTCCGATACACTGAAGCTTTCTTT. It translates to CASSPGEVRYTEAFF.

V is TRBV7-9 and J is TRBJ2-2; unclear D gene. Germline V gives CDR1 SEHNR, CDR2 FQNEAQ (reference sequence). Trimming took 2 bases from V and 5 from J, leaving 12 bases between them. This CDR3 is 15 amino acids long. The chain's CDR3 is CASSLQSTVTGELFF. The CDR3 coding sequence is TGTGCCAGCAGCTTACAGTCCACGGTTACCGGGGAGCTGTTTTTT.

This chain uses TRBV5-1 with TRBJ1-4, with D possibly matching TRBD1 (6 bases). The V and J ends lost 0 bases and 7 bases respectively, with 10 bases between them. Germline assignment: CDR1 SGHRS and CDR2 YFSETQ. CDR3 length: 14 residues. The DNA for the CDR3 is TGCGCCAGCAGCTTGGGCAGGGGTTTTGAAAAACTGTTTTTT. It is translated as CASSLGRGFEKLFF.

This chain connects TRBV7-9 to TRBJ1-6, with D unresolved. Germline CDR1 SEHNR, CDR2 FQNEAQ (reference sequence). This CDR3 region has 16 residues. The V and J ends lost 3 bases and 9 bases respectively, with 18 bases between them. In DNA form, the CDR3 reads TGTGCCAGCAGCTTGGCGGGCCCCAGAGGGCCTTCACCCCTCCACTTT. It yields the protein CASSLAGPRGPSPLHF.

Only a few counts were recorded for this clone. The chain employs TRBV7-9 and TRBJ2-7, with 7 positions matching TRBD1. The CDR3 consists of 13 residues. The junction had 9 bases not matched to a gene; V was cut back by 9 bases and J by 4 bases. The germline V gene has CDR1 SEHNR and CDR2 FQNEAQ (reference sequence). DNA of the CDR3: TGTGCCAGTACGCCCGGGACAGAATACGAGCAGTACTTC. Protein sequence: CASTPGTEYEQYF.

This chain connects TRBV4-3 to TRBJ2-1; D gene uncertain. Trimming removed 1 base at V and 0 bases at J, with 7 bases between. This CDR3 is 15 amino acids long. In germline, CDR1 is LGHNA, CDR2 YSLEER. The CDR3 DNA follows: TGCGCCAGCAGCCAAGGACTCCCCTCCTACAATGAGCAGTTCTTC. This gives the protein CASSQGLPSYNEQFF.

The gene calls are TRBV4-1 and TRBJ1-2; no reliable D call. Trimming took off 4 bases at V and 2 bases at J, with 14 bases between the two ends. This CDR3 contains 15 residues. Germline CDR1 reads MGHRA; CDR2 reads YSYEKL. In DNA form, the CDR3 reads TGCGCCAGCAGCCCCCAGGAGGCCAGCAACTATGGCTACACCTTC. Amino acids: CASSPQEASNYGYTF.

The chain employs TRBV6-5 and TRBJ2-2; D unclear. CDR1 is MNHEY, CDR2 SVGAGI, per germline. Trimming removed 3 bases at V and 1 base at J, with 6 bases between. The CDR3 loop spans 14 amino acids. In DNA form, the CDR3 reads TGTGCCAGCAGTTATTCTGTGAACACCGGGGAGCTGTTTTTT. Translated: CASSYSVNTGELFF.

The chain employs TRBV7-9 and TRBJ2-5, with TRBD1 matching over 8 bases. This CDR3 has 16 residues. Looked up from germline, CDR1 is SEHNR and CDR2 is FQNEAQ (reference sequence). The junction had 14 bases not matched to a gene; V was cut back by 4 bases and J by 7 bases. The DNA of the CDR3 is TGTGCCAGCAGCTCGTGGACAGGGATTTCAAGACGGACCCAGTACTTC. Residues: CASSSWTGISRRTQYF.

This chain links TRBV28 with TRBJ2-3; possibly TRBD1 or TRBD2 for D (6 bases each). The V gene lost 10 bases and the J gene lost 8 bases, with 19 bases spanning the gap. CDR3 length equals 13 residues. Germline CDR1 MDHEN, CDR2 SYDVKM. The CDR3 loop reads CATLKGGWSTQYF. CDR3 DNA sequence: TGTGCCACCCTCAAGGGGGGATGGAGTACGCAGTATTTT.

This sequence joins TRBV11-3 and TRBJ2-2; D is perhaps TRBD1 (6 bases). The V end lost 4 bases, the J end lost 5 bases, and 20 bases lay between the germline ends. This CDR3 contains 17 residues. Germline assignment: CDR1 SGHNT and CDR2 YENEEA. The CDR3 reads CASSSLPYSGATGELFF. DNA of the CDR3: TGTGCCAGCAGCTCCCTACCTTACTCAGGGGCAACCGGGGAGCTGTTTTTT.

This rearrangement joins TRBV23-1 to TRBJ2-7, with D perhaps assigned TRBD1 or TRBD2 (5 bases each). TRBV23-1 is designated an ORF whose function remains uncertain. The CDR3 is 16 amino acids. V dropped 0 bases and J dropped 0 bases, with 12 bases sitting between them. The CDR3 here is CASSQSSGRGSYEQYF. In nucleotides, the CDR3 is TGCGCCAGCAGTCAATCCTCAGGGAGAGGCTCCTACGAGCAGTACTTC.

This sequence joins TRBV9 and TRBJ2-7; possibly TRBD1 or TRBD2 for D (7 bases each). There are 15 residues in the CDR3. V lost 2 bases to trimming and J lost 2 bases, with 14 bases between them. Germline V CDR1 and CDR2: SGDLS, YYNGEE. DNA of the CDR3: TGTGCCAGCAGCGTTACAGGGGAGGGCCCCTACGAGCAGTACTTC. Encoded protein: CASSVTGEGPYEQYF.

The genes are TRBV18 and TRBJ2-7, with D tentatively TRBD1 (5 bases). The length of the CDR3 is 13 residues. V was shortened by 6 bases and J by 6 bases, with 15 bases between the two germline ends. Germline values: CDR1 KGHSH, CDR2 LQKENI. CDR3 protein: CASSNVQEREQYF. DNA for the CDR3: TGTGCCAGCTCGAACGTACAGGAACGCGAGCAGTACTTC.

V gene TRBV28 combines with J gene TRBJ1-5; 10 bases are shared with TRBD1. Germline V gene lookup returns CDR1 MDHEN and CDR2 SYDVKM. The CDR3 has 14 residues. J was trimmed by 5 bases and V by 5 bases; bases with no gene match: 3. The CDR3 bases are TGTGCCAGCAGTGCCGGGACAGGGGATCAGCCCCAGCATTTT. This gives the protein CASSAGTGDQPQHF.

The chain uses TRBV7-2 and TRBJ1-4; D is unclear. Germline assignment: CDR1 SGHTA and CDR2 FQGNSA. This CDR3 has 16 residues. V lost 0 bases to trimming and J lost 5 bases, with 13 bases between them. Here the CDR3 reads CASSLASGWGNEKLFF. CDR3 DNA sequence: TGTGCCAGCAGCTTAGCCTCGGGTTGGGGAAATGAAAAACTGTTTTTT.

This chain uses TRBV5-6 with TRBJ2-7; D could derive from TRBD1 or TRBD2 (5 bases each). The CDR3 covers 12 residues. V was shortened by 4 bases and J by 11 bases, with 16 bases between the two germline ends. The V gene's germline CDR1 is SGHDT and CDR2 YYEEEE. The CDR3 DNA follows: TGTGCCAGCAGCACGAGGGGTGGGGAAAAGTACTTC. Translation: CASSTRGGEKYF.

V gene TRBV2 combines with J gene TRBJ2-1, with D possibly matching TRBD2 (5 bases). Trimming took off 7 bases at V and 6 bases at J, with 13 bases between the two ends. Germline loops: CDR1 SNHLY, CDR2 FYNNEI. The CDR3 consists of 13 residues. This CDR3 is CASTIYRGNEQFF. The CDR3 nucleotides read TGTGCCAGCACGATATATCGGGGCAATGAGCAGTTCTTC.

The rearrangement uses TRBV11-2 and TRBJ1-1; a possible D gene is TRBD1 (5 bases). There are 17 residues in the CDR3. Looked up from germline, CDR1 is SGHAT and CDR2 is FQNNGV. Trimming stripped 5 bases from V and 1 base from J, with 20 bases between. CDR3 amino acids: CASSPRRSVGANTEAFF. As DNA, the CDR3 is TGTGCCAGCAGCCCCCGAAGGTCGGTCGGGGCGAACACTGAAGCTTTCTTT.

This sequence joins TRBV29-1 and TRBJ2-1; D not certain. Between the trimmed V and J ends, which lost 1 base and 10 bases, there was a span of 8 bases. This CDR3 region has 11 residues. Germline CDR1 and CDR2: SQVTM and ANQGSEA. The CDR3 sequence: CSVEGLGEQFF. The CDR3 nucleotides read TGCAGCGTTGAAGGGCTTGGAGAGCAGTTCTTC.

Only one count was recorded for this clone. The chain uses TRBV7-2 and TRBJ1-2; TRBD1 agrees at 8 bases. The trim removed 4 bases at V and 4 bases at J, leaving 8 bases unmatched. The CDR3 length is 15 residues. Looked up from germline, CDR1 is SGHTA and CDR2 is FQGNSA. This CDR3 reads CASSSYTGGGYGYTF. Written as DNA, the CDR3 is TGTGCCAGCAGCTCCTACACAGGGGGTGGCTATGGCTACACCTTC.